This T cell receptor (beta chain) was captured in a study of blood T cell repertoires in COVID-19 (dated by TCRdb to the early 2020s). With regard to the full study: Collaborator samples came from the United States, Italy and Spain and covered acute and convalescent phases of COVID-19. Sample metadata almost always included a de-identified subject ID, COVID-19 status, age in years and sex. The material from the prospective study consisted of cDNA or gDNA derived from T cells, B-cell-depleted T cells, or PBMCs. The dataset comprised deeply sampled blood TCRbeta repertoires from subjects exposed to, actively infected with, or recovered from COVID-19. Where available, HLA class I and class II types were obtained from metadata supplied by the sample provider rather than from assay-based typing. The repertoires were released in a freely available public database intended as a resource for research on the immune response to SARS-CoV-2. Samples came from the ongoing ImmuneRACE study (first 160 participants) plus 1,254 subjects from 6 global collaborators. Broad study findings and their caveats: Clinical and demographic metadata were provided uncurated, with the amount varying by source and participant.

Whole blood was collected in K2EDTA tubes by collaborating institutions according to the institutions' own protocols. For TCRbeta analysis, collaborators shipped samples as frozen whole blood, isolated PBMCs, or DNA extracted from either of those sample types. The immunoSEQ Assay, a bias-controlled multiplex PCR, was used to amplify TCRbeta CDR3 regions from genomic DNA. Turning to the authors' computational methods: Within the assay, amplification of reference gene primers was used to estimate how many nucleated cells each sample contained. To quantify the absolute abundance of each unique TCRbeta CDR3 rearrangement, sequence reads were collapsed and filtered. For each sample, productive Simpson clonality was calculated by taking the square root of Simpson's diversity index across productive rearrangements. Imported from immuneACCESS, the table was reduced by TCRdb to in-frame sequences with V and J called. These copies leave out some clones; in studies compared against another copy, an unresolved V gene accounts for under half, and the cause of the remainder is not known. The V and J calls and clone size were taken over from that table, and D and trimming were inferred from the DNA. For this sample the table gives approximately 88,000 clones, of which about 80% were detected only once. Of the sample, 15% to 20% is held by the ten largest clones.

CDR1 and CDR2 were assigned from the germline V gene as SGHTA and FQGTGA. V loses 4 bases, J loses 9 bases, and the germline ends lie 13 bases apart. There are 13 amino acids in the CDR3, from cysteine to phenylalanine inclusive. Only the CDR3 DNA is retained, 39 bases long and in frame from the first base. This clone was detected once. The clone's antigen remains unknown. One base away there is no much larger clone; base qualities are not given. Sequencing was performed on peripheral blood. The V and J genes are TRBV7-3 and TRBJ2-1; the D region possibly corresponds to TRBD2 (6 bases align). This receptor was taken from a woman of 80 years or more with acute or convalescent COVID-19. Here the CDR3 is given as CASSWGERGEQFF. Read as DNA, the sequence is TGTGCCAGCAGCTGGGGGGAGCGCGGTGAGCAGTTCTTC.